This T cell receptor (beta chain) was sequenced during a study of vaccination effects on CD4 cells after COVID-19. The study, taken as a whole, reports: Pronounced clonal contraction occurred in clones induced by infection and by vaccine late after vaccination.

Antigen-specific CD4+ T cells were expanded (with viral peptide pools) by the ViraFEST assay ahead of sequencing. Isolating CD4+ T cells followed approximately 10 days of culture. Negative nucleocapsid antibody tests before and after vaccination confirmed no previous SARS-CoV-2 infection. On day 3 and again on day 7, half the medium was replaced with IL-2 medium. Clones were read by immunoSEQ multiplex PCR, and TCRdb kept only the in-frame ones, dropping some. The sample yields about 73,000 clones, more than 60% seen once. The CDR3 totals 16 residues. V lost 6 bases to trimming and J lost 2 bases, with 16 bases between them. Germline V gene lookup returns CDR1 SNHLY and CDR2 FYNNEI. On this clone itself: Its antigen is still unknown.

Sequences were derived from CD4+ T cells from PBMCs cultured with SARS-CoV-2 spike peptides, sampled before COVID-19 vaccination. V is TRBV2 and J is TRBJ2-2; weak D call: TRBD2 (6 bases). The receptor comes from a human donor who received a COVID-19 vaccine. CDR3: CASRSLGGGNTGELFF. In nucleotides, the CDR3 is TGTGCCAGCAGATCCCTTGGGGGAGGTAACACCGGGGAGCTGTTTTTT.